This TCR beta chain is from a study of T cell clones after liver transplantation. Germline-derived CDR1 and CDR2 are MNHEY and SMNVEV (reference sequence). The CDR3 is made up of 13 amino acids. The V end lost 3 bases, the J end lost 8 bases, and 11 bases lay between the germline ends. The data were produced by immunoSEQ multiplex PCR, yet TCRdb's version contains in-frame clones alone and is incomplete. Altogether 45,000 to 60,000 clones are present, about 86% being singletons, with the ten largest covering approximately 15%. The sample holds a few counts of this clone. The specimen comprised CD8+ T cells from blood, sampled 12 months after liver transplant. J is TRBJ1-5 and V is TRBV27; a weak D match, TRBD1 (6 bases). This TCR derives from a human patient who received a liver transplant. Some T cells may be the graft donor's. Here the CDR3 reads CASSFGRGEPQHF. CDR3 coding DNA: TGTGCCAGCAGTTTCGGCAGGGGAGAGCCCCAGCATTTT.